This TCR beta chain was retrieved from a study of CD8 T cells in Susac syndrome. Whole-study results and caveats: Repertoires of Susac syndrome CD4+ T cells lacked clonal expansion.

The germline CDR1 and CDR2 sequences are SGHTA and FQGNSA. This CDR3 has 17 amino acids. V trimming: 6 bases; J trimming: 1 base; junction bases outside the gene matches: 13. Random-hexamer reverse transcription was applied to 0.5 to 1 ug RNA. One entry per CDR3 protein, called by TCRdb with MiXCR from the immunoSEQ multiplex PCR reads. This table holds hundreds of thousands of distinct CDR3 sequences, approximately 94% found once. Of note for this clonotype: Its antigen is still unknown.

The chain carries TRBV7-2 and TRBJ2-3; 7 bases align to TRBD2. The source is a human donor with Susac syndrome. Source material: CD4+ T cells from PBMCs. CDR3 protein: CASSLGNSGLGTDTQYF. CDR3 coding DNA: TGTGCCAGCAGTCTAGGTAATAGCGGGCTCGGCACAGATACGCAGTATTTT.